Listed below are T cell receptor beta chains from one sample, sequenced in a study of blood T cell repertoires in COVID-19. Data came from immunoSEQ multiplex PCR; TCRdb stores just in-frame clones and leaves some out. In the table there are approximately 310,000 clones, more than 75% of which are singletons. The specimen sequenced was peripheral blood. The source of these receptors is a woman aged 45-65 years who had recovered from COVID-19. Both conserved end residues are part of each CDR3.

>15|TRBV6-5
CASSPTGLSNQPQHF
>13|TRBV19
CASRYRGPGELFF
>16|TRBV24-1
CATSDPGGAGDNEQFF
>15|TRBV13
CASQQWDRGILGYTF
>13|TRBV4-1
CASSQGTAGGQYF
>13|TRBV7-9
CASSYPRTGELFF
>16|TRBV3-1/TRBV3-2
CASSQDVGGRVYEQYF
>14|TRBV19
CASKQTGGRTSVFF
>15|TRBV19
CASDDRGSGFYGYTF
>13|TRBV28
CASRAGGQETQYF